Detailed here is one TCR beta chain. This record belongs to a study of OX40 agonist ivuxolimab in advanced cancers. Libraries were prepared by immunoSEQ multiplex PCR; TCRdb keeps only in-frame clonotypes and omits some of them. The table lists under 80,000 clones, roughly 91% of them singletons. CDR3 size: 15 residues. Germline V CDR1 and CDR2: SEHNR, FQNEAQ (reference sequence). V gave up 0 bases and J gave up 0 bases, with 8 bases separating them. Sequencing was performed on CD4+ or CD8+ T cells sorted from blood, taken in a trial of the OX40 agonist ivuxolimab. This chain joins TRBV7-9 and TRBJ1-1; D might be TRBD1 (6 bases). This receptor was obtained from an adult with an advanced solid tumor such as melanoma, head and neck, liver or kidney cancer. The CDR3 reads CASSLATGLNTEAFF. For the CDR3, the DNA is TGTGCCAGCAGCTTAGCGACAGGATTGAACACTGAAGCTTTCTTT.